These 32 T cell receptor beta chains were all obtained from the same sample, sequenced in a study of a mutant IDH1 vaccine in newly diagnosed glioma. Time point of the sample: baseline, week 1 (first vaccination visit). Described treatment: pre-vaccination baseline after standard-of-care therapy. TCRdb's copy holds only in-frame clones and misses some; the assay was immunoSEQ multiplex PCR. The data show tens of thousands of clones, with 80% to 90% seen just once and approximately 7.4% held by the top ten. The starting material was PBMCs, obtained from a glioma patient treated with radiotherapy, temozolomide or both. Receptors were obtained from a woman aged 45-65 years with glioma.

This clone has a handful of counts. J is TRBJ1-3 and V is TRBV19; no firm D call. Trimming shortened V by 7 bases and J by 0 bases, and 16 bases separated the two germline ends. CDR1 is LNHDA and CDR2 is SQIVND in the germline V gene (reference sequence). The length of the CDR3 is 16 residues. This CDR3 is CASTDPTVSSGNTIYF. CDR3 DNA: TGTGCCAGTACCGATCCCACGGTCAGCTCTGGAAACACCATATATTTT.

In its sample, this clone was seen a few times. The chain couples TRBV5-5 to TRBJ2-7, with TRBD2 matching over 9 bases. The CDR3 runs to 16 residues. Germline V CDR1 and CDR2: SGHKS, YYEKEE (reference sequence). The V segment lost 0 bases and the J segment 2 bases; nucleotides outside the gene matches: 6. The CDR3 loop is CASSLAALAGTYEQYF. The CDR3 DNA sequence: TGTGCCAGCAGCTTGGCCGCCCTAGCGGGGACCTACGAGCAGTACTTC.

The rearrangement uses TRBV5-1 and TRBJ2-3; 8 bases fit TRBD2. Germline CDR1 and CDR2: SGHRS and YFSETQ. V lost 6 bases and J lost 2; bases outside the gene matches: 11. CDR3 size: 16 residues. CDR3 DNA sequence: TGCGCCAGCACCCCCCGACTAGCGAGATTCACAGATACGCAGTATTTT. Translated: CASTPRLARFTDTQYF.

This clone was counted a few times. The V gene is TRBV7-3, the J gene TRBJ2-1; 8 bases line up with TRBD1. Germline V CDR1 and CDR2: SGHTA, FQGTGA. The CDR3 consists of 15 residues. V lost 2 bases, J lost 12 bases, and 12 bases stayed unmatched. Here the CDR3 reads CASSLGTGGGWGQFF. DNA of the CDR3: TGTGCCAGCAGCTTAGGAACAGGGGGTGGTTGGGGGCAGTTCTTC.

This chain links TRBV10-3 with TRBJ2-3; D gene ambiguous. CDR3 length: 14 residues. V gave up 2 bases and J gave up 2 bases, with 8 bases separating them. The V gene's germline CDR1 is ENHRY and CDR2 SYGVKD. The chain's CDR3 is CAISEHRTTDTQYF. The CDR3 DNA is TGTGCCATCAGTGAGCACCGGACCACAGATACGCAGTATTTT.

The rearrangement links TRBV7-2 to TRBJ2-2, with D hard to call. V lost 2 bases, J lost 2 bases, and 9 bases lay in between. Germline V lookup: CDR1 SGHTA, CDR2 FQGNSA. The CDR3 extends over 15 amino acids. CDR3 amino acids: CASSLKSGNTGELFF. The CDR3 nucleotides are TGTGCCAGCAGCTTAAAATCGGGTAACACCGGGGAGCTGTTTTTT.

CDR3 sequence (DNA): TGTGCCAGCCTGTTAAATGGTCCCGGGGAGCTGTTTTTT. The encoded protein is CASLLNGPGELFF. This chain links TRBV7-8 with TRBJ2-2; no clear D. Germline V gene lookup returns CDR1 SGHVS and CDR2 FQNEAQ. The CDR3 sequence is 13 residues long. Trimming stripped 8 bases from V and 6 bases from J, with 13 bases between.

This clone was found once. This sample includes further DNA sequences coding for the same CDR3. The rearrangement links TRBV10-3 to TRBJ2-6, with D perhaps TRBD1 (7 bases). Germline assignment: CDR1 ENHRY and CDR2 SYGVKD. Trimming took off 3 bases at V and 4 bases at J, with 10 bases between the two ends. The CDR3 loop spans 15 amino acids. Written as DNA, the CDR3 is TGTGCCATCAGTGACAGGGGGGCGGGGGCCAACGTCCTGACTTTC. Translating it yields CAISDRGAGANVLTF.

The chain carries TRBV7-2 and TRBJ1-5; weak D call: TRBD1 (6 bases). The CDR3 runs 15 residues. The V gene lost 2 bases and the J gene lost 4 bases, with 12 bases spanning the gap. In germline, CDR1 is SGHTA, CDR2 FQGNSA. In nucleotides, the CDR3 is TGTGCCAGCAGCTTAAACGGAGGGACAAATCAGCCCCAGCATTTT. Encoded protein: CASSLNGGTNQPQHF.

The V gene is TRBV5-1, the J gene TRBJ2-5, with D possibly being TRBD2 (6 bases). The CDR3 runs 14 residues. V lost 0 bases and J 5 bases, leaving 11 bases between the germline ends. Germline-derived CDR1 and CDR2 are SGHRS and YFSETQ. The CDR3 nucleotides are TGCGCCAGCAGCTTGGGGGGGGTAGTGGAGACCCAGTACTTC. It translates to CASSLGGVVETQYF.

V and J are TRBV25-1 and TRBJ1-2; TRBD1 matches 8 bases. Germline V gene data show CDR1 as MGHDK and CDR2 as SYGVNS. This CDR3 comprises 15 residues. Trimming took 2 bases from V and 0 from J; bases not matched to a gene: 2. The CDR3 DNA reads TGTGCCAGCAGTGAACAGGGGGCGGCTAACTATGGCTACACCTTC. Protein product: CASSEQGAANYGYTF.

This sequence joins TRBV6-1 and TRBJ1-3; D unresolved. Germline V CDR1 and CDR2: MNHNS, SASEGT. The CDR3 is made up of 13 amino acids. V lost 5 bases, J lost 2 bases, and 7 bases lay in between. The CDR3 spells CASSQEAGNTIYF. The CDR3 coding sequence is TGTGCCAGCAGTCAAGAAGCTGGAAACACCATATATTTT.

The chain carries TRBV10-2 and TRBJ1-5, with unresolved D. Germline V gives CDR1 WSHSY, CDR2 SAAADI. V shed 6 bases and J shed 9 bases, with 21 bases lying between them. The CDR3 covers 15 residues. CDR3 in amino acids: CASSHNLDPPGPQHF. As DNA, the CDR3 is TGCGCCAGCAGCCATAACCTAGACCCGCCAGGGCCCCAGCATTTT.

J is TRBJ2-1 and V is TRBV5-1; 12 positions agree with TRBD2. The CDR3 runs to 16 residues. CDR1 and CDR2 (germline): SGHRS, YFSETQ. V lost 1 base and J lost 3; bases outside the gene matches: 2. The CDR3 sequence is CASSLTSGGHYNEQFF. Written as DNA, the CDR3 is TGCGCCAGCAGCTTGACTAGCGGGGGGCACTACAATGAGCAGTTCTTC. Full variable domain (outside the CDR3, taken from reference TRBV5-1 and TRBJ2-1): KAGVTQTPRYLIKTRGQQVTLSCSPISGHRSVSWYQQTPGQGLQFLFEYFSETQRNKGNFPGRFSGRQFSNSRSEMNVSTLELGDSALYLCASSLTSGGHYNEQFFGPGTRLTVL.

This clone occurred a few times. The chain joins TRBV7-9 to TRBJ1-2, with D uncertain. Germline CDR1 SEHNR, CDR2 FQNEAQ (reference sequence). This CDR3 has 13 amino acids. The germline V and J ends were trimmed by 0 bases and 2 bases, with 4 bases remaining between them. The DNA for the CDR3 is TGTGCCAGCAGCTTAGCCACGAACTATGGCTACACCTTC. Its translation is CASSLATNYGYTF.

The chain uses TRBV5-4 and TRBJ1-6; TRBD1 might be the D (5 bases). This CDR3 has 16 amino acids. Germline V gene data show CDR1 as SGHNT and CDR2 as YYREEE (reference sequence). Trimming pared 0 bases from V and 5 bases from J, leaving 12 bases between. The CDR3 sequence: CASSLVPGPNNSPLHF. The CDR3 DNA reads TGTGCCAGCAGCTTGGTGCCAGGGCCTAATAATTCACCCCTCCACTTT.

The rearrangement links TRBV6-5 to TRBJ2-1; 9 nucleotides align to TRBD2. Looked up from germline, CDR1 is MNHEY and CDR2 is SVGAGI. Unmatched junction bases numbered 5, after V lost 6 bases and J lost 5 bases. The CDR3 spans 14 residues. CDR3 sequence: CASRAAGGHNEQFF. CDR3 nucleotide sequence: TGTGCCAGCAGAGCAGCGGGGGGCCACAATGAGCAGTTCTTC.

The CDR3 DNA follows: TGTGCCAGCAGCTTAGCCAGTAGCTCCTACGAGCAGTACTTC. The encoded protein is CASSLASSSYEQYF. The J gene is TRBJ2-7, the V gene TRBV7-8; no reliable D call. The germline V and J ends were trimmed by 0 bases and 0 bases, with 6 bases remaining between them. This CDR3 region has 14 residues. Germline V gives CDR1 SGHVS, CDR2 FQNEAQ.

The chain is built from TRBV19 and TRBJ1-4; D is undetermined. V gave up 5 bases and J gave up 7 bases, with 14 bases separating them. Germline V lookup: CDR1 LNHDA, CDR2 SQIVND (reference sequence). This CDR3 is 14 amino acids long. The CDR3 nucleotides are TGTGCCAGTAGTCCCGGTGGGTCGGTTGAAAAACTGTTTTTT. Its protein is CASSPGGSVEKLFF. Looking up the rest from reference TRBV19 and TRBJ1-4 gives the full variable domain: DGGITQSPKYLFRKEGQNVTLSCEQNLNHDAMYWYRQDPGQGLRLIYYSQIVNDFQKGDIAEGYSVSREKKESFPLTVTSAQKNPTAFYLCASSPGGSVEKLFFGSGTQLSVL.

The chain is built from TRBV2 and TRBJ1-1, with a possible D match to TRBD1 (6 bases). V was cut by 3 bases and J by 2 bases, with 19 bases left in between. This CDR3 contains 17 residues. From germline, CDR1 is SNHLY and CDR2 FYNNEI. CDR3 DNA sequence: TGTGCCAGCAGTGATGGGGGTTGGGGGGCTATCAACACTGAAGCTTTCTTT. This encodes CASSDGGWGAINTEAFF.

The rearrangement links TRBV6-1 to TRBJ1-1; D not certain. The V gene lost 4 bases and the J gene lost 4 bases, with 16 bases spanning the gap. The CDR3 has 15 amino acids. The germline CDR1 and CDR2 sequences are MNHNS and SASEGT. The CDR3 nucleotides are TGTGCCAGCAGTGGGGGAGGTGATATTTTCACTGAAGCTTTCTTT. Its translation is CASSGGGDIFTEAFF.

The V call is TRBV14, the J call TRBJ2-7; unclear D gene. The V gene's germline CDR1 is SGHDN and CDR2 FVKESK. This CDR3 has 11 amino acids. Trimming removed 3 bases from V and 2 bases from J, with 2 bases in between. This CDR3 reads CASSQTYEQYF. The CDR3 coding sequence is TGTGCCAGCAGCCAGACCTACGAGCAGTACTTC.

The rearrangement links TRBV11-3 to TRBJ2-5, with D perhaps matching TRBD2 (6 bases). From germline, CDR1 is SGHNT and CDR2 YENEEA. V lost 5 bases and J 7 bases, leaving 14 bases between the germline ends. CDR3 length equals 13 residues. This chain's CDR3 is CASSPGGSWTQYF. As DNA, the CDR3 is TGTGCCAGCAGCCCCGGGGGTAGTTGGACCCAGTACTTC.

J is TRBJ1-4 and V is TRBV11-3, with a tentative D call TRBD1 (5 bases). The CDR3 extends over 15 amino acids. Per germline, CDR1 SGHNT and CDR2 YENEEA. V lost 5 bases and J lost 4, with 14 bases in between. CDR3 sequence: CASSTPGDGNEKLFF. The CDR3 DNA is TGTGCCAGCAGCACTCCGGGGGATGGTAATGAAAAACTGTTTTTT.

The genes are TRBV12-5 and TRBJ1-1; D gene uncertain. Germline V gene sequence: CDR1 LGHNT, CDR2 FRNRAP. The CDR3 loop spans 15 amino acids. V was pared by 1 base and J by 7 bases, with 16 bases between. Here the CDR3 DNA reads TGTGCTAGTGGTTTGGGCCTTAGTGGTGTGAATGAAGCTTTCTTT. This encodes CASGLGLSGVNEAFF.

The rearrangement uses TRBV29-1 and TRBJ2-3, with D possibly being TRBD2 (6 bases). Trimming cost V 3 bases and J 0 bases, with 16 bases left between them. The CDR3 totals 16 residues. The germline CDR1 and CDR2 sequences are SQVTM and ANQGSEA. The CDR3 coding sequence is TGCAGCGTTGAGTTGCGGACTACCACTAGCACAGATACGCAGTATTTT. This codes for CSVELRTTTSTDTQYF.

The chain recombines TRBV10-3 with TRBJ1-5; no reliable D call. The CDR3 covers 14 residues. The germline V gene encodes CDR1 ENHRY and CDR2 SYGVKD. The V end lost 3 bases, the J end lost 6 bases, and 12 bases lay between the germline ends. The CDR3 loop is CAISEVTEGQPQHF. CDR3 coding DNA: TGTGCCATCAGTGAAGTCACTGAGGGTCAGCCCCAGCATTTT.

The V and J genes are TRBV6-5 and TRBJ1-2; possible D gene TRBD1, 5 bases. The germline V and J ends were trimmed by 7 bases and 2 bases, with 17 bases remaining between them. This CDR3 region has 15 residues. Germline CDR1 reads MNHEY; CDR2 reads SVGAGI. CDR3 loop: CASTRKPGDNYGYTF. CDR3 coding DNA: TGTGCCAGCACCCGAAAACCCGGGGACAACTATGGCTACACCTTC.

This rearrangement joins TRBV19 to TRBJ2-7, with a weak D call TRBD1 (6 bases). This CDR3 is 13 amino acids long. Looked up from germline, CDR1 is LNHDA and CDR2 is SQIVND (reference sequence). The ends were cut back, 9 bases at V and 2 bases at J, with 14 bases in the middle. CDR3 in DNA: TGTGCCAGCTCCCTACAGGGCCCCTACGAGCAGTACTTC. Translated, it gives CASSLQGPYEQYF. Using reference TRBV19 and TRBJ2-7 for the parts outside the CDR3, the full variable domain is DGGITQSPKYLFRKEGQNVTLSCEQNLNHDAMYWYRQDPGQGLRLIYYSQIVNDFQKGDIAEGYSVSREKKESFPLTVTSAQKNPTAFYLCASSLQGPYEQYFGPGTRLTVT.

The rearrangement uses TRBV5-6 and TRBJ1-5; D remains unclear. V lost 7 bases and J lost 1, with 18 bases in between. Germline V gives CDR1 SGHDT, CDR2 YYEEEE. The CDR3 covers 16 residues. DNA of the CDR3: TGTGCCAGCGGGGTTTTTAAGGGAATGAGCAATCAGCCCCAGCATTTT. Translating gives CASGVFKGMSNQPQHF.

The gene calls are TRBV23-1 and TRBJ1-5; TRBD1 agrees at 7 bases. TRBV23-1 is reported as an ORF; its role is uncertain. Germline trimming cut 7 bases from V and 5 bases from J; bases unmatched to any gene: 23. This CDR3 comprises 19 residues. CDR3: CASMFNGRARGGIDQPQHF. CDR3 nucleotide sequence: TGCGCCAGCATGTTCAATGGGAGGGCGAGAGGGGGCATCGATCAGCCCCAGCATTTT.

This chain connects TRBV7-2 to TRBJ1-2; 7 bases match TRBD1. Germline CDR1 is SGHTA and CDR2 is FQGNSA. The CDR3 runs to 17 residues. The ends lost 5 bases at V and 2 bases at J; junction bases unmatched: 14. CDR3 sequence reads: CASSPPSAGTANYGYTF. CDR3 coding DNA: TGTGCCAGCAGCCCCCCTTCAGCCGGGACAGCGAACTATGGCTACACCTTC.